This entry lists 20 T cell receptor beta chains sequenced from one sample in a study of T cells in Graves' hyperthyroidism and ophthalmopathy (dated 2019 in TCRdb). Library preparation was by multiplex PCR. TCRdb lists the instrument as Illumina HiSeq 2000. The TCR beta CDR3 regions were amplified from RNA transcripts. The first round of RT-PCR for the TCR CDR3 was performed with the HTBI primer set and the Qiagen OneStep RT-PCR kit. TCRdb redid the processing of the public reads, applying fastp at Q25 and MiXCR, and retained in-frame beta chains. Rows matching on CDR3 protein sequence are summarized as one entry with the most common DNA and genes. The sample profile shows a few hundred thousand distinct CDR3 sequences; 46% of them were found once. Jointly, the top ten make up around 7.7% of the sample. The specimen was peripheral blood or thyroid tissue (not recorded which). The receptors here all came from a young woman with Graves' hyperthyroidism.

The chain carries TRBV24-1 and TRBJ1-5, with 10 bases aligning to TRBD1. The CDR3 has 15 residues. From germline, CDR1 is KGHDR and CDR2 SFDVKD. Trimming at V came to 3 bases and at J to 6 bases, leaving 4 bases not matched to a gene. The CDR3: CATSDPGTGAQPQHF. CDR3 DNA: TGTGCCACCAGTGATCCCGGGACAGGGGCTCAGCCCCAGCATTTT.

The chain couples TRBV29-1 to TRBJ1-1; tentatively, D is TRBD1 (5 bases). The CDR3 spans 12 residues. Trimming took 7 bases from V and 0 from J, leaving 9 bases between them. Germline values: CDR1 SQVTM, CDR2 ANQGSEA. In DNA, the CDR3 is TGCAGCGCAGGACATCTGAACACTGAAGCTTTCTTT. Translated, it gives CSAGHLNTEAFF.

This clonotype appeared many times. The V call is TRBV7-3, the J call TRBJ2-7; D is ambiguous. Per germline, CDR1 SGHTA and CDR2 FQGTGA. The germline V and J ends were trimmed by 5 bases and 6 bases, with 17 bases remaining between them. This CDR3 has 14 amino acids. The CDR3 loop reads CASSPSPTRSEQYF. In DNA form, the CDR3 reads TGTGCCAGCAGCCCGAGTCCTACTCGAAGCGAGCAGTACTTC. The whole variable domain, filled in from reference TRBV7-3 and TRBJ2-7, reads GAGVSQTPSNKVTEKGKYVELRCDPISGHTALYWYRQSLGQGPEFLIYFQGTGAADDSGLPNDRFFAVRPEGSVSTLKIQRTERGDSAVYLCASSPSPTRSEQYFGPGTRLTVT.

The CDR3 coding sequence is TGTGCCAGCAGCGAGGGAGGGGACCATCAGCCCCAGCATTTT. Translating gives CASSEGGDHQPQHF. This chain links TRBV9 with TRBJ1-5, with D possibly TRBD1 on 5 matching bases. The CDR3 runs to 14 residues. V lost 3 bases and J 5 bases, leaving 12 bases between the germline ends. Germline CDR1 is SGDLS and CDR2 is YYNGEE.

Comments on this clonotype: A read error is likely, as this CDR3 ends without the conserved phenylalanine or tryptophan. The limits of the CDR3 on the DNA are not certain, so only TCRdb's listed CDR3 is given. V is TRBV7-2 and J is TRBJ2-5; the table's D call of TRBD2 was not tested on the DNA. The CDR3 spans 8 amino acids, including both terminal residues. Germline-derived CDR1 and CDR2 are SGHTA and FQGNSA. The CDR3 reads CASRRQTS.

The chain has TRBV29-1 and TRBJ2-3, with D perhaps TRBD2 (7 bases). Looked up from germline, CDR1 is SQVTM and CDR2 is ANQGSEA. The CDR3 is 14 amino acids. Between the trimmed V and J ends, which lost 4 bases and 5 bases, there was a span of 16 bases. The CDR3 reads CSVGSQRDIDTQYF. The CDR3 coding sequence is TGCAGCGTTGGGTCCCAGCGGGACATAGATACGCAGTATTTT.

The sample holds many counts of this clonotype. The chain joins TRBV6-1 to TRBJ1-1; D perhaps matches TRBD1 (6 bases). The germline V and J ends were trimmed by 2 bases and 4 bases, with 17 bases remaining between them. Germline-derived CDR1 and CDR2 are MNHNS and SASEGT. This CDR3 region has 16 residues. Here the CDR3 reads CASSEPGVGLVTEAFF. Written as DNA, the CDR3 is TGTGCCAGCAGTGAACCAGGGGTAGGATTGGTCACTGAAGCTTTCTTT.

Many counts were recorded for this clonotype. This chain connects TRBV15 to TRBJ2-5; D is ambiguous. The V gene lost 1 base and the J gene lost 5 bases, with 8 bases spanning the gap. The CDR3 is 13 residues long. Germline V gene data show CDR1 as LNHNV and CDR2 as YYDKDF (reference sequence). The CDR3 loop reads CATSRARVETQYF. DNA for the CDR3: TGTGCCACCAGCAGAGCGCGTGTGGAGACCCAGTACTTC.

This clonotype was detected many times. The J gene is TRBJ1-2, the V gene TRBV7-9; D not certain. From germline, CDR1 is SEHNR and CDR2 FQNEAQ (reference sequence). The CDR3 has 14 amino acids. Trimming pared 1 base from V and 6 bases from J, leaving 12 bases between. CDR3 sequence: CASSLEPQRDGYTF. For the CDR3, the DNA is TGTGCCAGCAGCTTAGAACCGCAGAGAGATGGCTACACCTTC.

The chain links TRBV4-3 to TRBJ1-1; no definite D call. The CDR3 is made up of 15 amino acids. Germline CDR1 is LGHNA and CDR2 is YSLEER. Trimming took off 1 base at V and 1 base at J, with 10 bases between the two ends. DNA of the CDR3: TGCGCCAGCAGCCAAGGCTCCTGGAAGAACACTGAAGCTTTCTTT. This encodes CASSQGSWKNTEAFF.

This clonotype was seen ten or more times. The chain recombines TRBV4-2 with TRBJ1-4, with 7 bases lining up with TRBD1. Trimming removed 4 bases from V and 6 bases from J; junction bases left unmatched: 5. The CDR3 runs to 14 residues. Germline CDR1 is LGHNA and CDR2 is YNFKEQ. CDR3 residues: CASSPTGDDEKLFF. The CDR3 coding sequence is TGTGCCAGCAGCCCCACAGGGGACGATGAAAAACTGTTTTTT.

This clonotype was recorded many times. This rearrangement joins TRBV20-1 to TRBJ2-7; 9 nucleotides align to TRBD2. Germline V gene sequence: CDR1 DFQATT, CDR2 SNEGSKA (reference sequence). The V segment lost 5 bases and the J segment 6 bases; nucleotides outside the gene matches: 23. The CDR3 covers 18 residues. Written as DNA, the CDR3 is TGCAGTGCTGCCGGGGGCGGGAGGGCGCTCTGGAGTTCGTCCGAGCAGTACTTC. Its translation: CSAAGGGRALWSSSEQYF.

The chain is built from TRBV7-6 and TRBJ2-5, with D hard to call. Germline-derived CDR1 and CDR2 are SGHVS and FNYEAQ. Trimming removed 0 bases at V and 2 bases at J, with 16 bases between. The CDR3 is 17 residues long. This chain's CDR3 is CASSLAIWEGIQETQYF. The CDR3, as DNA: TGTGCCAGCAGCTTAGCGATCTGGGAAGGGATACAAGAGACCCAGTACTTC.

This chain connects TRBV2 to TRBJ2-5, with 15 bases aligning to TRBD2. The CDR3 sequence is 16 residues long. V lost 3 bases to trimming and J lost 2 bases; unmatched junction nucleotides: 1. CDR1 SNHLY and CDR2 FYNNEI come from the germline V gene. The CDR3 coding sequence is TGTGCCAGCAGTGATGGACTAGCGGGAGGGCAAGAGACCCAGTACTTC. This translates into CASSDGLAGGQETQYF. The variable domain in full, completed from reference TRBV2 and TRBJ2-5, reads EPEVTQTPSHQVTQMGQEVILRCVPISNHLYFYWYRQILGQKVEFLVSFYNNEISEKSEIFDDQFSVERPDGSNFTLKIRSTKLEDSAMYFCASSDGLAGGQETQYFGPGTRLLVL.

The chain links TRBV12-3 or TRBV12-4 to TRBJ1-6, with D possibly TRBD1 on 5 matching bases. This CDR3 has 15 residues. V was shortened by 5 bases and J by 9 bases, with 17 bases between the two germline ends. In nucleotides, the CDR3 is TGTGCCAGCAGTCCCTCGGGGGAACACGCTTCACCCCTCCACTTT. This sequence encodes CASSPSGEHASPLHF.

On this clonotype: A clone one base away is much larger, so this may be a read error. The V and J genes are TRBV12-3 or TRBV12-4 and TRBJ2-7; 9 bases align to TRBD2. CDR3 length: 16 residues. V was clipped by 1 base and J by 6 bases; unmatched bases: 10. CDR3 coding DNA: TGTGCCAGCAGTTTAGGGCTAGCGGGAACAACCTCCGAGCAGTACTTC. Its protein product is CASSLGLAGTTSEQYF.

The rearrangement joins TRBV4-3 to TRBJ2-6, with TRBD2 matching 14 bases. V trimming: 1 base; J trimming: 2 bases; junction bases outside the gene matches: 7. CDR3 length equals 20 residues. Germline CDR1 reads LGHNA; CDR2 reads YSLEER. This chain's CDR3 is CASSQASGTSGRPGANVLTF. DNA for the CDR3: TGCGCCAGCAGCCAAGCCTCGGGGACTAGCGGGAGACCTGGGGCCAACGTCCTGACTTTC.

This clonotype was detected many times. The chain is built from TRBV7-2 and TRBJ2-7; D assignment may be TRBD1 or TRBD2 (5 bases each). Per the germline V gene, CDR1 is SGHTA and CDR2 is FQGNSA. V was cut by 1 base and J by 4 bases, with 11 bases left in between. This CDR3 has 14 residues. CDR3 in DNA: TGTGCCAGCAGCTTAGTCCGGGGCGGGTACGAGCAGTACTTC. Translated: CASSLVRGGYEQYF.

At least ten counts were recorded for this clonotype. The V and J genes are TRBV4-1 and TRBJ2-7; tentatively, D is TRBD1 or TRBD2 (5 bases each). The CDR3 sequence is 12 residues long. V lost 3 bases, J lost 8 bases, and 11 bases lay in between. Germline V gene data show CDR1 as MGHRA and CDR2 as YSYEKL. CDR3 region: CASSHPEGQQYF. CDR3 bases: TGCGCCAGCAGCCACCCAGAGGGGCAGCAGTACTTC.

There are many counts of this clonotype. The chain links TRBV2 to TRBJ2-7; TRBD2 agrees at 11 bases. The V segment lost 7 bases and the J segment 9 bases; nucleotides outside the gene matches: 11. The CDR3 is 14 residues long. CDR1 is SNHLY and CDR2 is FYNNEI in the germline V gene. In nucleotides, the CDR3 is TGTGCCAGCACGGTTGGCCTAGCGGGAGGTTCGCAGTACTTC. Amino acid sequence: CASTVGLAGGSQYF.